These 23 T cell receptor beta chains were sequenced from one sample in a study of T cell repertoires in cytomegalovirus infection. TCRdb reprocessed the reads via MiXCR and lists one record per CDR3 protein. Of around 360,000 distinct CDR3 sequences listed, approximately 30% were seen once; the top ten hold approximately 12%. Their antigens remain unidentified. The specimen comprised cultured PBMCs, sampled from culture after CMV antigen stimulation. Receptors were obtained from a human donor in good health (CMV status not recorded). Some clones in this sample may be carry-over from other donors' samples.

The rearrangement joins TRBV24-1 to TRBJ2-1, with 10 positions matching TRBD2. Germline CDR1 and CDR2: KGHDR and SFDVKD. This CDR3 has 17 residues. V was clipped by 2 bases and J by 5 bases; unmatched bases: 8. CDR3 protein: CATSDSLAGVSNNEQFF. As DNA, the CDR3 is TGTGCCACCAGTGATTCCCTAGCGGGAGTGTCTAACAATGAGCAGTTCTTC.

In its sample, this clonotype was seen a few times. The chain carries TRBV5-4 and TRBJ1-6; a possible D gene is TRBD1 (5 bases). Germline V CDR1 and CDR2: SGHNT, YYREEE (reference sequence). V lost 3 bases and J 0 bases, leaving 10 bases between the germline ends. The length of the CDR3 is 16 residues. CDR3 DNA: TGTGCCAGCAGCTCCGACAGTAGCTCCTATAATTCACCCCTCCACTTT. Encoded protein: CASSSDSSSYNSPLHF.

This clonotype has a single count. V and J are TRBV18 and TRBJ2-2; D could derive from TRBD1 or TRBD2 (5 bases each). From germline, CDR1 is KGHSH and CDR2 LQKENI. V lost 3 bases and J 10 bases, leaving 6 bases between the germline ends. This CDR3 spans 11 amino acids. CDR3 sequence reads: CASSPGTELFF. The CDR3 nucleotides read TGTGCCAGCTCACCGGGGACGGAGCTGTTTTTT.

The table lists this clonotype with many counts. The chain uses TRBV7-6 and TRBJ2-5; D not certain. V lost 5 bases and J 4 bases, leaving 11 bases between the germline ends. The germline V gene encodes CDR1 SGHVS and CDR2 FNYEAQ. The CDR3 extends over 13 amino acids. CDR3 sequence (DNA): TGTGCCAGCAGCGCCCGTTGGGGAGAGACCCAGTACTTC. It is translated as CASSARWGETQYF. The full variable domain, completed using reference TRBV7-6 and TRBJ2-5, is GAGVSQSPRYKVTKRGQDVALRCDPISGHVSLYWYRQALGQGPEFLTYFNYEAQQDKSGLPNDRFSAERPEGSISTLTIQRTEQRDSAMYRCASSARWGETQYFGPGTRLLVL.

The chain combines TRBV6-8 with TRBJ1-3; the D is unclear. The CDR3 is made up of 16 amino acids. Germline CDR1 reads MNHGY; CDR2 reads SAAAGT. V was trimmed by 1 base and J by 4 bases, leaving 14 bases between them. CDR3 DNA: TGTGCCAGCAGTTACTACCGCGCGGGCGGCGGAAACACCATATATTTT. Translated: CASSYYRAGGGNTIYF.

The chain combines TRBV5-5 with TRBJ2-1; TRBD2 aligns across 10 bases. The V gene's germline CDR1 is SGHKS and CDR2 YYEKEE (reference sequence). This CDR3 is 20 amino acids long. V was clipped by 3 bases and J by 5 bases; unmatched bases: 20. The CDR3 here is CASSSEGRLAGRGVDNEQFF. The DNA for the CDR3 is TGTGCCAGCAGCTCGGAGGGGAGACTAGCGGGCCGAGGGGTTGACAATGAGCAGTTCTTC.

The chain joins TRBV20-1 to TRBJ2-5; D possibly uses TRBD1 or TRBD2 (7 bases each). V lost 6 bases and J lost 5, with 25 bases in between. The CDR3 spans 16 residues. Germline lookup yields CDR1 DFQATT and CDR2 SNEGSKA (reference sequence). CDR3 in amino acids: CSAGRGQAGARETQYF. The CDR3 bases are TGCAGTGCCGGAAGGGGGCAGGCGGGGGCCAGGGAGACCCAGTACTTC.

The chain recombines TRBV29-1 with TRBJ2-5; D may be TRBD1 (5 bases). With 5 bases removed from V and 5 bases from J, the gap between germline ends came to 12 bases. Germline-derived CDR1 and CDR2 are SQVTM and ANQGSEA. This CDR3 comprises 12 residues. CDR3 sequence: CSVTIGAETQYF. The CDR3 nucleotides are TGCAGCGTTACCATAGGGGCGGAGACCCAGTACTTC.

There are a few counts of this clonotype. This chain links TRBV10-2 with TRBJ1-4; D is undetermined. V was cut by 0 bases and J by 5 bases, with 10 bases left in between. The CDR3 totals 15 residues. The germline gives CDR1 WSHSY, CDR2 SAAADI. CDR3: CASSESSGRNEKLFF. CDR3 coding DNA: TGCGCCAGCAGTGAGTCTTCGGGGAGAAATGAAAAACTGTTTTTT.

The chain combines TRBV5-6 with TRBJ2-7, with TRBD2 matching 9 bases. CDR3 length: 15 amino acids. Germline values: CDR1 SGHDT, CDR2 YYEEEE. With 5 bases clipped from V and 5 bases from J, the junction kept 11 bases outside the gene matches. The CDR3 spells CASRDGGRAYDEQYV. CDR3 nucleotide sequence: TGTGCCAGCAGAGATGGCGGGAGGGCCTACGACGAGCAGTACGTC.

The V gene is TRBV27, the J gene TRBJ2-7; 9 bases match TRBD1. Losses at the gene ends were 0 bases for V and 5 bases for J; bases not matched to a gene: 8. The germline gives CDR1 MNHEY, CDR2 SMNVEV (reference sequence). The CDR3 consists of 16 residues. The CDR3 nucleotides read TGTGCCAGCAGTTTATCTTGGACAGGGGATGTGGACGAGCAGTACTTC. Protein sequence: CASSLSWTGDVDEQYF.

The chain is built from TRBV9 and TRBJ1-4; D is unresolved. The CDR3 loop spans 13 amino acids. Deletions cut 6 bases from V and 8 bases from J, with 14 bases between. Per the germline V gene, CDR1 is SGDLS and CDR2 is YYNGEE. The CDR3 DNA is TGTGCCAGCAACAAGGCGGTAGGAGAAAAACTGTTTTTT. Residues: CASNKAVGEKLFF.

This clonotype has a handful of counts. The chain couples TRBV7-2 to TRBJ2-7; TRBD1 might be the D (6 bases). Trimming left V 2 bases short and J 2 bases short, with 10 bases between. The germline CDR1 and CDR2 sequences are SGHTA and FQGNSA. The CDR3 contains 14 residues. The CDR3 loop reads CASSLTQGPYEQYF. CDR3 nucleotides: TGTGCCAGCAGCTTAACCCAGGGGCCCTACGAGCAGTACTTC.

This clonotype was seen only once. The chain recombines TRBV18 with TRBJ2-7; TRBD2 is a possible D gene (5 bases). This CDR3 spans 13 amino acids. Germline V CDR1 and CDR2: KGHSH, LQKENI. Between the trimmed V and J ends, which lost 6 bases and 3 bases, there was a span of 12 bases. This chain's CDR3 is CASSFSGVYEQYV. In DNA form, the CDR3 reads TGTGCCAGCTCCTTTTCCGGGGTCTACGAGCAGTACGTC.

The CDR3 region is CASSYSGRGDRGANVLTF. CDR3 DNA sequence: TGTGCCAGCAGTTACTCAGGGAGGGGCGATCGAGGGGCCAACGTCCTGACTTTC. V and J are TRBV6-6 and TRBJ2-6; 7 bases line up with TRBD2. V was clipped by 0 bases and J by 4 bases; unmatched bases: 9. CDR3 size: 18 residues. Per germline, CDR1 MNHNY and CDR2 SVGAGI (reference sequence).

The J gene is TRBJ1-1, the V gene TRBV27, with D tentatively TRBD1 (5 bases). Trimming removed 4 bases at V and 2 bases at J, with 17 bases between. Germline values: CDR1 MNHEY, CDR2 SMNVEV (reference sequence). The CDR3 is made up of 16 amino acids. CDR3 loop: CASSSISREGNTEAFF. The CDR3 bases are TGTGCCAGCAGTTCCATATCCAGGGAGGGAAACACTGAAGCTTTCTTT.

This clonotype was observed a few times. The chain is built from TRBV20-1 and TRBJ1-1; D gene unclear. Germline assignment: CDR1 DFQATT and CDR2 SNEGSKA (reference sequence). V dropped 3 bases and J dropped 1 base, with 6 bases sitting between them. The CDR3 has 12 residues. The CDR3 is CSASSGNTEAFF. The CDR3 coding sequence is TGCAGTGCTAGTTCAGGGAACACTGAAGCTTTCTTT.

This chain connects TRBV27 to TRBJ2-3; the D is unclear. V lost 5 bases to trimming and J lost 5 bases, with 14 bases between them. The CDR3 extends over 14 amino acids. In germline, CDR1 is MNHEY, CDR2 SMNVEV (reference sequence). CDR3 loop: CASSPRSERDTQYF. In DNA form, the CDR3 reads TGTGCCAGCAGTCCCCGCAGCGAGCGAGATACGCAGTATTTT.

The chain carries TRBV5-6 and TRBJ1-2, with 8 bases fitting TRBD1. Losses at the gene ends were 3 bases for V and 4 bases for J; bases not matched to a gene: 5. This CDR3 spans 14 amino acids. CDR1 and CDR2 from the germline V gene are SGHDT and YYEEEE. CDR3 protein: CASSSVDRVYGYTF. In nucleotides, the CDR3 is TGTGCCAGCAGCTCGGTGGACAGGGTCTATGGCTACACCTTC.

This clonotype was observed a handful of times. The V gene is TRBV15, the J gene TRBJ2-3, with D unresolved. V was pared by 8 bases and J by 0 bases, with 9 bases between. The CDR3 length is 13 residues. Germline values: CDR1 LNHNV, CDR2 YYDKDF (reference sequence). The CDR3 is CATRQSSTDTQYF. DNA of the CDR3: TGTGCCACCCGTCAGTCTAGCACAGATACGCAGTATTTT.

The sample holds a few counts of this clonotype. The V gene is TRBV4-3, the J gene TRBJ1-5; no clear D. This CDR3 is built from 15 residues. Trimming shortened V by 0 bases and J by 3 bases, and 9 bases separated the two germline ends. The germline gives CDR1 LGHNA, CDR2 YSLEER. CDR3 DNA: TGCGCCAGCAGCCAAGATGGGCACTACAATCAGCCCCAGCATTTT. This encodes CASSQDGHYNQPQHF.

This rearrangement joins TRBV11-3 to TRBJ2-5; TRBD1 is a possible D gene (6 bases). This CDR3 is 16 amino acids long. V shed 6 bases and J shed 2 bases, with 19 bases lying between them. In germline, CDR1 is SGHNT, CDR2 YENEEA. CDR3 coding DNA: TGTGCCAGCAGTCGGGGACAAGTAGGGTGGCAAGAGACCCAGTACTTC. This sequence encodes CASSRGQVGWQETQYF.

This chain joins TRBV28 and TRBJ1-1; 8 bases map to TRBD1. Germline V gene data show CDR1 as MDHEN and CDR2 as SYDVKM. After removal of 6 bases from V and 6 bases from J, the junction contained 9 bases not matched to a gene. The CDR3 is 14 residues long. The DNA for the CDR3 is TGTGCCAGCAGAACAGGGGGGGTAGGCTCTGAAGCTTTCTTT. Its protein product is CASRTGGVGSEAFF.